Included here is one T cell receptor beta chain sequence, with context. In the study's own analysis: From reference gene primer amplification, estimates of nucleated cell counts were derived. Some clones are missing from TCRdb's copy, which holds only in-frame ones; the method was immunoSEQ multiplex PCR. V and J calls plus clone size are reproduced from that table; the DNA served to infer D and trimming. In the table there are a few hundred thousand clones, roughly nine tenths of which are singletons. The germline CDR1 and CDR2 sequences are SGHRS and YFSETQ. This CDR3 region has 14 residues. V shed 5 bases and J shed 0 bases, with 9 bases lying between them. The sample is drawn from a study of blood T cell repertoires in COVID-19. Study-wide context: Samples taken during acute and convalescent COVID-19 were collected in the United States, Italy and Spain. T cells, B-cell-depleted T cells, or PBMCs provided the cDNA or gDNA that served as material.

The receptor was isolated from a man aged 55 to 70 with acute or convalescent COVID-19. V gene TRBV5-1 combines with J gene TRBJ2-4, with D possibly matching TRBD1 (6 bases). The sample taken for sequencing was peripheral blood. In DNA form, the CDR3 reads TGCGCCAGCAGGGACAGTTTAGCCAAAAACATTCAGTACTTC. Translation gives CASRDSLAKNIQYF.